A selection of T cell receptor beta chains follows, all from one sample in a study of T cell responses to AZD1222 COVID-19 vaccine. Libraries were prepared by immunoSEQ multiplex PCR; TCRdb keeps only in-frame clonotypes and omits some of them. The repertoire has 90,000 to 150,000 clones, around 88% of them found once; the top ten carry roughly 5%. Source: peripheral blood, taken on day 0 of AZD1222 vaccination. All receptors derive from an adult in good health. The CDR3 runs from the conserved cysteine through the conserved F or W. Each record gives: CDR3 length, V gene, J gene, D gene, CDR3 protein, CDR3 DNA. The D gene is left open where the match is weak.

15	TRBV7-2	TRBJ1-5	.	CASSLGSTVGQPQHF	TGTGCCAGCAGCTTAGGGTCCACCGTGGGACAGCCCCAGCATTTT
11	TRBV2	TRBJ2-7	.	CASSEHYEQYF	TGTGCCAGCAGTGAACACTACGAGCAGTACTTC
15	TRBV6-1	TRBJ1-2	.	CASSEVGDEGRGYTF	TGTGCCAGCAGTGAAGTTGGGGACGAGGGTAGGGGCTACACCTTC
15	TRBV5-1	TRBJ2-7	TRBD1	CASSPGQGALDEQYF	TGCGCCAGCAGCCCGGGACAGGGGGCGCTGGACGAGCAGTACTTC
12	TRBV19	TRBJ2-7	TRBD1	CASSTGQGGQYF	TGTGCCAGTAGTACCGGACAGGGAGGGCAGTACTTC
16	TRBV28	TRBJ2-3	TRBD2	CASSFTLAGGTYTQYF	TGTGCCAGCAGCTTTACTCTAGCGGGGGGGACTTATACGCAGTATTTT
16	TRBV6-6	TRBJ1-1	.	CASRQLAGAMNTEAFF	TGTGCCAGCCGACAATTGGCAGGGGCTATGAACACTGAAGCTTTCTTT
15	TRBV5-5	TRBJ2-2	TRBD1	CASSGGQGRTGELFF	TGTGCCAGCAGCGGGGGACAGGGGCGGACCGGGGAGCTGTTTTTT
13	TRBV10-3	TRBJ2-5	.	CAISESRMETQYF	TGTGCCATCAGTGAGTCGAGAATGGAGACCCAGTACTTC
14	TRBV19	TRBJ2-7	.	CASSSQGLLYEQYF	TGTGCCAGTAGTAGCCAGGGGCTCCTCTACGAGCAGTACTTC
16	TRBV7-2	TRBJ2-3	TRBD2	CASSGPTGGSTDTQYF	TGTGCCAGCAGCGGGCCGACGGGGGGGAGCACAGATACGCAGTATTTT
14	TRBV24-1	TRBJ1-1	.	CATSRGGVNTEAFF	TGTGCCACCAGTAGGGGAGGAGTGAACACTGAAGCTTTCTTT
14	TRBV27	TRBJ1-2	.	CASRTGTGSYGYTF	TGTGCCAGCAGAACCGGGACCGGGTCCTATGGCTACACCTTC
17	TRBV4-3	TRBJ2-3	TRBD2	CASSQDYGGAAADTQYF	TGCGCCAGCAGCCAAGATTACGGGGGGGCCGCCGCAGATACGCAGTATTTT
13	TRBV12-3/TRBV12-4	TRBJ2-7	.	CAIRRIDSYEQYF	TGTGCCATACGAAGAATAGACTCCTACGAGCAGTACTTC
15	TRBV5-1	TRBJ2-5	TRBD1	CASSRGTGEQETQYF	TGCGCCAGCAGCCGGGGGACAGGGGAGCAAGAGACCCAGTACTTC
13	TRBV12-3/TRBV12-4	TRBJ2-2	.	CASSLRGFGELFF	TGTGCCAGCAGTTTAAGAGGGTTCGGGGAGCTGTTTTTT
15	TRBV11-2	TRBJ1-1	.	CASSLDLGRNTEAFF	TGTGCCAGCAGCTTAGATCTTGGGAGGAACACTGAAGCTTTCTTT
18	TRBV9	TRBJ2-2	TRBD2	CASSEGLAGGLFTGELFF	TGTGCCAGCAGCGAGGGACTAGCGGGGGGCCTCTTTACCGGGGAGCTGTTTTTT
12	TRBV10-1	TRBJ2-7	.	CASSDGAGQQYF	TGCGCCAGCAGTGATGGGGCCGGGCAGCAGTACTTC
12	TRBV27	TRBJ2-2	.	CASSGGSGELFF	TGTGCCAGCAGCGGCGGGTCCGGGGAGCTGTTTTTT
14	TRBV28	TRBJ1-5	.	CASNSGRSNQPQHF	TGTGCCAGCAACTCCGGGCGGAGCAATCAGCCCCAGCATTTT
14	TRBV10-3	TRBJ2-5	TRBD2	CAIRREGSEETQYF	TGTGCCATCAGGCGGGAGGGGTCCGAAGAGACCCAGTACTTC
15	TRBV4-1	TRBJ1-3	.	CASSQDPQGRNTIYF	TGCGCCAGCAGCCAAGATCCCCAGGGAAGAAACACCATATATTTT
12	TRBV4-3	TRBJ2-7	TRBD1	CASSRDSYEQYF	TGCGCCAGCAGCCGGGACAGCTACGAGCAGTACTTC
14	TRBV15	TRBJ1-4	.	CATSRGLTNEKLFF	TGTGCCACCAGCAGAGGTTTGACTAATGAAAAACTGTTTTTT
17	TRBV9	TRBJ2-6	.	CASSALPYPDGANVLTF	TGTGCCAGCAGCGCACTACCCTACCCGGATGGGGCCAACGTCCTGACTTTC
16	TRBV6-1	TRBJ2-1	TRBD2	CASSDRLAGGPDEQFF	TGTGCCAGCAGTGACCGCCTAGCGGGGGGGCCCGATGAGCAGTTCTTC
15	TRBV7-8	TRBJ2-2	.	CASSLRGAGTGELFF	TGTGCCAGCAGCTTACGGGGGGCCGGCACCGGGGAGCTGTTTTTT
13	TRBV15	TRBJ2-5	.	CATQRVYQETQYF	TGTGCCACCCAGAGAGTGTACCAAGAGACCCAGTACTTC
14	TRBV21-1	TRBJ2-5	.	CAGRRWVRGETQYF	TGTGCCGGTCGTCGTTGGGTGAGGGGAGAGACCCAGTACTTC
13	TRBV2	TRBJ1-1	.	CASSNSRDTEAFF	TGTGCCAGCAGCAATAGTCGGGACACTGAAGCTTTCTTT
15	TRBV6-6	TRBJ1-6	.	CASSYPRDYNSPLHF	TGTGCCAGCAGTTACCCCAGGGACTATAATTCACCCCTCCACTTT
15	TRBV19	TRBJ2-2	TRBD1	CASSPRTGVTGELFF	TGTGCCAGTAGTCCGAGGACAGGGGTCACCGGGGAGCTGTTTTTT
14	TRBV28	TRBJ1-2	.	CASSLSGAGYGYTF	TGTGCCAGCAGTTTGTCAGGGGCTGGCTATGGCTACACCTTC
13	TRBV10-1	TRBJ2-3	.	CASSEFRPDTQYF	TGCGCCAGCAGTGAGTTCCGTCCAGATACGCAGTATTTT
15	TRBV3-1/TRBV3-2	TRBJ1-4	TRBD1	CASSPLQGAGEKLFF	TGTGCCAGCAGCCCTTTACAGGGGGCAGGGGAAAAACTGTTTTTT